The sample holds one count of the clone carrying this TCR beta chain. The record originates from a study of blood T cell repertoires in COVID-19. Clinical history as reported by participants underpinned cohort assignment. The CDR3 has 14 residues. The germline V and J ends were trimmed by 4 bases and 6 bases, with 16 bases remaining between them. CDR1 MNHEY and CDR2 SVGAGI come from the germline V gene. This table comes from immunoSEQ multiplex PCR, and its TCRdb copy is limited to in-frame clones, with some not included. The data hold 200,000 or so clones, with about nine tenths observed a single time.

The sequenced material came from PBMCs or T cells enriched from blood (not recorded which). This clonotype was obtained from a woman in her thirties or forties with acute COVID-19. The J gene is TRBJ2-7, the V gene TRBV6-5; TRBD1 is a possible D gene (7 bases). CDR3 loop: CASSSSGGGGEQYF. CDR3 in DNA: TGTGCCAGCAGTTCGTCTGGAGGGGGCGGCGAGCAGTACTTC.